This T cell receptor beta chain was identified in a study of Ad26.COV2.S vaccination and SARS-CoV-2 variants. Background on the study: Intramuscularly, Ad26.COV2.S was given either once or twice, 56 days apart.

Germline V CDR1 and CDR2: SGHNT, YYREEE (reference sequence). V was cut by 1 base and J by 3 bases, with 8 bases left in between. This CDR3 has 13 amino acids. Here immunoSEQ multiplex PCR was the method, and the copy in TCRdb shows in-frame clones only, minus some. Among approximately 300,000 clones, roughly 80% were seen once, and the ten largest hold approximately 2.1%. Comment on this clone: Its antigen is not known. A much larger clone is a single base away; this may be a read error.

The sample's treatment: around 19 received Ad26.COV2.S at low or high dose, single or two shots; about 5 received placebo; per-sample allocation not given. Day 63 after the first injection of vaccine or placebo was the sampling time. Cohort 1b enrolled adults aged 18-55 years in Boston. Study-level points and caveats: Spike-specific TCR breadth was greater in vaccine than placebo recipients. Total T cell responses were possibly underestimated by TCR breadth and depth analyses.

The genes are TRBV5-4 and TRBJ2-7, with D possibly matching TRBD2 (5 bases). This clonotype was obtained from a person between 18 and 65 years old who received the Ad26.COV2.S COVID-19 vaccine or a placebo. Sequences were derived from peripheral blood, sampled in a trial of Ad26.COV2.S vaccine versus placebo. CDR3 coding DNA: TGTGCCAGCAGCTTGCGAGGGAACTACGAGCAGTACTTC. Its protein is CASSLRGNYEQYF.